Each of the 19 T cell receptor beta chains below was sequenced from the same sample in a study of patients with pleural tuberculosis. TCRdb called the reads again in MiXCR, with one record for every CDR3 protein. The sample carries roughly 27,000 distinct CDR3 sequences, 15% to 20% recorded once. The source material was peripheral blood. These receptors were collected from a human donor with pleural tuberculosis.

This clonotype has at least ten counts. A junction boundary mismatches the germline segment, possibly from a read error. This sequence joins TRBV6-1 and TRBJ2-3, with D perhaps matching TRBD1 (5 bases). The CDR3 is 15 residues long. Looked up from germline, CDR1 is MNHNS and CDR2 is SASEGT. The CDR3 spells CASSSGHRLTGTQYF. DNA for the CDR3: TGTGCCAGCAGTTCCGGACACCGATTAACAGGTACGCAGTATTTT.

This clonotype was recorded many times. This sequence joins TRBV7-2 and TRBJ2-7; perhaps D is TRBD1 or TRBD2 (5 bases each). Germline lookup yields CDR1 SGHTA and CDR2 FQGNSA. The CDR3 loop spans 14 amino acids. V shed 3 bases and J shed 2 bases, with 11 bases lying between them. CDR3 in DNA: TGTGCCAGCAGCTTCCCGGGACCAACCTACGAGCAGTACTTC. It codes for CASSFPGPTYEQYF.

This clonotype came up many times. This chain connects TRBV29-1 to TRBJ2-3; D remains unclear. Germline V lookup: CDR1 SQVTM, CDR2 ANQGSEA. The CDR3 covers 13 residues. Between the trimmed V and J ends, which lost 0 bases and 1 base, there was a span of 5 bases. The CDR3 coding sequence is TGCAGCGTTGAAGATCCGGGCACAGATACGCAGTATTTT. It translates to CSVEDPGTDTQYF.

This clonotype has a count of ten or more. The chain has TRBV7-9 and TRBJ2-7, with D perhaps matching TRBD1 or TRBD2 (5 bases each). V was cut by 7 bases and J by 7 bases, with 11 bases left in between. The CDR3 is 11 residues long. Germline-derived CDR1 and CDR2 are SEHNR and FQNEAQ (reference sequence). In nucleotides, the CDR3 is TGTGCCAGCACCTGGGACCGGGAGCAGTACTTC. Amino acids: CASTWDREQYF. Based on the CDR3 plus reference TRBV7-9 and TRBJ2-7, the full variable domain is DTGVSQNPRHKITKRGQNVTFRCDPISEHNRLYWYRQTLGQGPEFLTYFQNEAQLEKSRLLSDRFSAERPKGSFSTLEIQRTEQGDSAMYLCASTWDREQYFGPGTRLTVT.

The table lists this clonotype with many counts. The chain couples TRBV20-1 to TRBJ2-7; 8 nucleotides agree with TRBD1. V lost 6 bases and J lost 1; bases outside the gene matches: 11. This CDR3 has 15 residues. Germline loops: CDR1 DFQATT, CDR2 SNEGSKA (reference sequence). In nucleotides, the CDR3 is TGCAGTGCCTCTCCCGCCGACAGGGGTTCCTACGAGCAGTACTTC. Protein: CSASPADRGSYEQYF.

This clonotype has at least ten counts. The V gene is TRBV11-2, the J gene TRBJ2-3; D may match TRBD1 or TRBD2 (5 bases each). Germline V lookup: CDR1 SGHAT, CDR2 FQNNGV. Trimming left V 3 bases short and J 2 bases short, with 9 bases between. The CDR3 sequence is 14 residues long. The CDR3 nucleotides read TGTGCCAGCAGCTTGGGACGGTTCACAGATACGCAGTATTTT. Its translation is CASSLGRFTDTQYF.

Turning to this clonotype: A read error is likely, as this CDR3 ends without the conserved phenylalanine or tryptophan. The V gene is TRBV27, the J gene TRBJ2-5; D unresolved. V shed 8 bases and J shed 5 bases, with 9 bases lying between them. The CDR3 has 11 amino acids. Germline CDR1 reads MNHEY; CDR2 reads SMNVEV (reference sequence). CDR3 nucleotides: TGTGCCAGCTCTTGGGGTGAGACCCAGTACTCC. It specifies CASSWGETQYS.

Comment on this clonotype: This may stem from a read error, because a much larger clone lies one nucleotide away. A read error is likely, as this CDR3 ends without the conserved phenylalanine or tryptophan. The chain links TRBV25-1 to TRBJ1-1; 8 bases align to TRBD1. Trimming at V came to 6 bases and at J to 3 bases, leaving 0 bases not matched to a gene. Per germline, CDR1 MGHDK and CDR2 SYGVNS. This CDR3 is built from 12 residues. The CDR3 sequence is CASRDRDTEAFL. In DNA form, the CDR3 reads TGTGCCAGCAGGGACAGGGACACTGAAGCTTTCCTT.

This clonotype was detected ten times or more. The V call is TRBV4-1, the J call TRBJ1-6; 7 nucleotides match TRBD1. The germline gives CDR1 MGHRA, CDR2 YSYEKL. This CDR3 region has 16 residues. J gave up 7 bases and V 0 bases, and 6 bases lay outside the gene matches. The CDR3, as DNA: TGCGCCAGCAGCCAAGATGGAGCAGGGGGAAATTCACCCCTCCACTTT. Its protein is CASSQDGAGGNSPLHF.

The chain is built from TRBV6-6 and TRBJ1-2; D gene uncertain. The V gene lost 8 bases and the J gene lost 7 bases, with 2 bases spanning the gap. This CDR3 contains 8 residues. CDR1 MNHNY and CDR2 SVGAGI come from the germline V gene (reference sequence). The CDR3 loop is CASGGYTF. The CDR3 DNA reads TGTGCCAGCGGTGGCTACACCTTC.

This clonotype occurred many times. J is TRBJ2-5 and V is TRBV10-3; no reliable D call. With 0 bases removed from V and 5 bases from J, the gap between germline ends came to 4 bases. Germline CDR1 ENHRY, CDR2 SYGVKD. The CDR3 is 12 amino acids. In DNA form, the CDR3 reads TGTGCCATCAGTGAGTCAAGGGAGACCCAGTACTTC. Translated, it gives CAISESRETQYF.

This clonotype was found many times. The rearrangement uses TRBV6-1 and TRBJ1-3, with no clear D. The V gene lost 5 bases and the J gene lost 3 bases, with 8 bases spanning the gap. Germline V gene lookup returns CDR1 MNHNS and CDR2 SASEGT. The length of the CDR3 is 13 residues. CDR3 nucleotides: TGTGCCAGCAGTCGGGAAGGTGGAAACACCATATATTTT. It translates to CASSREGGNTIYF.

This clonotype is medium-sized by share. V is TRBV25-1 and J is TRBJ1-2; tentatively, D is TRBD1 (5 bases). The V and J ends lost 7 bases and 7 bases respectively, with 16 bases between them. Germline values: CDR1 MGHDK, CDR2 SYGVNS. CDR3 length: 13 residues. The CDR3 spells CASMGPLGSGYTF. DNA of the CDR3: TGTGCCAGCATGGGACCCCTAGGGAGTGGCTACACCTTC.

This clonotype was observed once. The V and J genes are TRBV6-1 and TRBJ2-1; D is unclear. V lost 10 bases and J lost 8, with 18 bases in between. CDR1 and CDR2 (germline): MNHNS, SASEGT. The CDR3 runs to 13 residues. In nucleotides, the CDR3 is TGTGCCACGGCGCAGGCCGATCCCTATGAGCAGTTCTTC. Encoded protein: CATAQADPYEQFF.

This clonotype was counted ten times or more. The chain employs TRBV6-2 or TRBV6-3 and TRBJ2-2; 7 bases are shared with TRBD2. CDR3 length: 14 residues. Germline V CDR1 and CDR2: MNHEY, SVGEGT. The J segment lost 3 bases and the V segment lost 8 bases, leaving 6 bases of the junction unmatched. The CDR3 loop reads CASRPAGYTGELFF. CDR3 DNA sequence: TGTGCCAGCCGTCCAGCGGGGTACACCGGGGAGCTGTTTTTT.

The chain has TRBV29-1 and TRBJ2-3; 7 bases align to TRBD1. Per the germline V gene, CDR1 is SQVTM and CDR2 is ANQGSEA. The CDR3 is 11 amino acids. J gave up 6 bases and V 3 bases, and 0 bases lay outside the gene matches. CDR3 sequence: CSVETGDTQYF. The CDR3 DNA reads TGCAGCGTTGAGACAGGGGATACGCAGTATTTT.

Details on this clonotype: Being one base from a much bigger clone, this may be a read error. The CDR3 does not close with the conserved phenylalanine or tryptophan, likely indicating a read error. The V gene is TRBV5-1, the J gene TRBJ1-2; D call uncertain. This CDR3 region has 15 residues. Germline V gene lookup returns CDR1 SGHRS and CDR2 YFSETQ. V lost 4 bases and J 4 bases, leaving 17 bases between the germline ends. CDR3 nucleotide sequence: TGCGCCAGCAGCCCGGACGCAGCCAGACCCTATGGCTACACCATC. Translating it yields CASSPDAARPYGYTI.

This clonotype was counted ten times or more. This chain connects TRBV7-2 to TRBJ1-5, with 10 bases fitting TRBD1. CDR3 length equals 17 residues. The V gene end was trimmed by 6 bases and the J gene end by 0 bases; junction bases not matched to a gene: 8. Per the germline V gene, CDR1 is SGHTA and CDR2 is FQGNSA. The DNA of the CDR3 is TGTGCCAGCAGACCGGACAGGGGGGGATATAGCAATCAGCCCCAGCATTTT. Its protein is CASRPDRGGYSNQPQHF.

This clonotype was counted at least ten times. The rearrangement links TRBV12-3 or TRBV12-4 to TRBJ1-2, with 8 bases that match TRBD1. With V trimmed by 5 bases and J by 4 bases, 6 bases remained unmatched. This CDR3 contains 14 residues. CDR3 sequence: CASSPGQEIYGYTF. In nucleotides, the CDR3 is TGTGCCAGCAGTCCGGGACAGGAGATCTATGGCTACACCTTC.